The entry below describes one TCR beta chain. This entry belongs to a study of blood T cell repertoires in COVID-19. The data were produced by immunoSEQ multiplex PCR, yet TCRdb's version contains in-frame clones alone and is incomplete. The sample has about 220,000 clones, 82% seen once. The study recruited people aged roughly 18 to 95 years across approximately 25 US areas. Allocation to cohorts depended on clinical history reported by the participants. Recovered status applied to Cohort 3 donors who had two consecutive negative PCRs. It also applied to those with clearance or with symptom resolution. Per the germline V gene, CDR1 is LGHDT and CDR2 is YNNKEL (reference sequence). This CDR3 is 15 amino acids long. The germline V and J ends were trimmed by 0 bases and 7 bases, with 13 bases remaining between them.

This TCR was sampled from a woman aged 55-70 years who had recovered from COVID-19. The gene calls are TRBV3-1 (or the pseudogene TRBV3-2) and TRBJ1-5, with D possibly being TRBD1 (5 bases). Sequenced: PBMCs or T cells enriched from blood (not recorded which). The CDR3 DNA sequence: TGTGCCAGCAGCCAAGATATCAGGGTTGCGCAGCCCCAGCATTTT. Translated, it gives CASSQDIRVAQPQHF.